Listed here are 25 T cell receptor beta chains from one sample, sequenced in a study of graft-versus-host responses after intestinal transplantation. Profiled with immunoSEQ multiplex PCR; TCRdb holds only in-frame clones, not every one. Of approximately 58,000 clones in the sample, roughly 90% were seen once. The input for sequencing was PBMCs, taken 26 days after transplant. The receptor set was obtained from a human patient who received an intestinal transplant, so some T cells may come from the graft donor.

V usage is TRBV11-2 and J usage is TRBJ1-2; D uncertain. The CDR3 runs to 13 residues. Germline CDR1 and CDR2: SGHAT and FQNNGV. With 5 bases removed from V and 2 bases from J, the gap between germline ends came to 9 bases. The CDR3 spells CASSITGNYGYTF. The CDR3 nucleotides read TGTGCCAGCAGCATTACGGGGAACTATGGCTACACCTTC.

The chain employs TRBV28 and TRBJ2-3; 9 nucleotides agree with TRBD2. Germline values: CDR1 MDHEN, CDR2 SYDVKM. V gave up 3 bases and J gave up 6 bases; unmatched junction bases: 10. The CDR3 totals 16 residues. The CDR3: CASSFHAGGPGDTQYF. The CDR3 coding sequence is TGTGCCAGCAGTTTCCACGCGGGGGGGCCGGGCGATACGCAGTATTTT.

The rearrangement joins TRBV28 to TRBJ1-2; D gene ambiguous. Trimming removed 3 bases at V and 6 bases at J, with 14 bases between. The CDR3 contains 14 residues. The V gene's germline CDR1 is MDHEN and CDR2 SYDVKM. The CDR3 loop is CASSLGGFHHGYTF. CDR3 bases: TGTGCCAGCAGTTTGGGAGGGTTCCACCATGGCTACACCTTC.

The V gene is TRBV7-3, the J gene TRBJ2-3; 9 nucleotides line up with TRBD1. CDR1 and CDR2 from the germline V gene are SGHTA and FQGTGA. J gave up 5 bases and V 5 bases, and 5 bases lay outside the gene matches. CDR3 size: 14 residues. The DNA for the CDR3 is TGTGCCAGCAGCCTGACAGGGGGGCGAGATACGCAGTATTTT. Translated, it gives CASSLTGGRDTQYF.

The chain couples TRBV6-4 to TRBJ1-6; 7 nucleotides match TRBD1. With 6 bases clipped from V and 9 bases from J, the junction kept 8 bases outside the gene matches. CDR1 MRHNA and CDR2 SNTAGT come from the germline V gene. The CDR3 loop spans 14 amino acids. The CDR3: CASRSGTEGSPLHF. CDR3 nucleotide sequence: TGTGCCAGCAGATCCGGGACAGAGGGTTCACCCCTCCACTTT.

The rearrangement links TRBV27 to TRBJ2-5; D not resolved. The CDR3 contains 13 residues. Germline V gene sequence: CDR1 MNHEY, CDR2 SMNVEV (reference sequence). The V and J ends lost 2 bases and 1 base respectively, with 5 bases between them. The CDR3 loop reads CASSLGSQETQYF. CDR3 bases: TGTGCCAGCAGTTTAGGCAGCCAAGAGACCCAGTACTTC.

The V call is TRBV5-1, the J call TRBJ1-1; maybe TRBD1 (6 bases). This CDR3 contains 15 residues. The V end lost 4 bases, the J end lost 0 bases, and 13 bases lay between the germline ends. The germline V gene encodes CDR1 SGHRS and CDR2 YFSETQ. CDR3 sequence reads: CASSAGTLMNTEAFF. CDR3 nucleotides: TGCGCCAGCAGCGCCGGGACACTTATGAACACTGAAGCTTTCTTT. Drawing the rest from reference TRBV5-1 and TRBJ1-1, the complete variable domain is KAGVTQTPRYLIKTRGQQVTLSCSPISGHRSVSWYQQTPGQGLQFLFEYFSETQRNKGNFPGRFSGRQFSNSRSEMNVSTLELGDSALYLCASSAGTLMNTEAFFGQGTRLTVV.

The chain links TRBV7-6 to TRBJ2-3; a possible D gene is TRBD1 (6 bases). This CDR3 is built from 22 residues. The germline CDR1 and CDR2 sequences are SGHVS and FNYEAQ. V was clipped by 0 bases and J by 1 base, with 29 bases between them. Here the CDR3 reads CASSLALVLVGDTRIRTDTQYF. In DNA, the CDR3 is TGTGCCAGCAGCTTAGCGCTTGTTTTGGTAGGGGACACGCGGATTCGCACAGATACGCAGTATTTT.

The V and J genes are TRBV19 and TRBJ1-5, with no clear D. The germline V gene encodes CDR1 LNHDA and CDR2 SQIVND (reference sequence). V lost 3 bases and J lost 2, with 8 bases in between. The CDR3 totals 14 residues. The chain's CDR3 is CASSIGVGNQPQHF. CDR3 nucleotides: TGTGCCAGTAGTATCGGTGTAGGCAATCAGCCCCAGCATTTT. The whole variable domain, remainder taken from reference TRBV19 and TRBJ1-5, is DGGITQSPKYLFRKEGQNVTLSCEQNLNHDAMYWYRQDPGQGLRLIYYSQIVNDFQKGDIAEGYSVSREKKESFPLTVTSAQKNPTAFYLCASSIGVGNQPQHFGDGTRLSIL.

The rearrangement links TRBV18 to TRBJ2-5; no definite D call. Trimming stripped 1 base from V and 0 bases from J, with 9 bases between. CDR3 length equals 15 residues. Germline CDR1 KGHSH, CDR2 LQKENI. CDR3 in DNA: TGTGCCAGCTCACCACTAGCCGTGTACCAAGAGACCCAGTACTTC. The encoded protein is CASSPLAVYQETQYF.

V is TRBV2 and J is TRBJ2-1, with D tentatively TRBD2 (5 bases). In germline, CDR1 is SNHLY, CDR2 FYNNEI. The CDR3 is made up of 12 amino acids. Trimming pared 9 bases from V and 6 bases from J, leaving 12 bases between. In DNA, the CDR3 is TGTGCCAGTCCGGGGTTCGGCAATGAGCAGTTCTTC. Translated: CASPGFGNEQFF.

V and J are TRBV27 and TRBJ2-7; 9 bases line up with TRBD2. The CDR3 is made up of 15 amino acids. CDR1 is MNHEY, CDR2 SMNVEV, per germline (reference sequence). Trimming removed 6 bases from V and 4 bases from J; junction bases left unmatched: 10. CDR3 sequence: CASSASSGGRYEQYV. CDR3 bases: TGTGCCAGCAGCGCCTCCAGCGGGGGGCGTTACGAGCAGTACGTC.

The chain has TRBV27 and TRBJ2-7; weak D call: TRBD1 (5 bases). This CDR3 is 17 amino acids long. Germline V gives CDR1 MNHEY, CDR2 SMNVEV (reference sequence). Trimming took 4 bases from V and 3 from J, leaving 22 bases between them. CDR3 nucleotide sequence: TGTGCCAGCAGTTCAATTCACAGGCCGCCGAATCTCTACGAGCAGTACTTC. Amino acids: CASSSIHRPPNLYEQYF.

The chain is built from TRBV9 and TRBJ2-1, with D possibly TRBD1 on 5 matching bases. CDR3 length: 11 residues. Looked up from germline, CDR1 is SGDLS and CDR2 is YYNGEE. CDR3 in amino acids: CLQGDYNEQFF. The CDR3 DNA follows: TGTCTGCAGGGCGACTACAATGAGCAGTTCTTC.

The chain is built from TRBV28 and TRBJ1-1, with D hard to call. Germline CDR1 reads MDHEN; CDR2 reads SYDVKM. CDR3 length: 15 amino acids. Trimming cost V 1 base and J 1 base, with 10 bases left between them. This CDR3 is CASSLLEQSNTEAFF. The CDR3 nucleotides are TGTGCCAGCAGTTTATTGGAACAGTCGAACACTGAAGCTTTCTTT.

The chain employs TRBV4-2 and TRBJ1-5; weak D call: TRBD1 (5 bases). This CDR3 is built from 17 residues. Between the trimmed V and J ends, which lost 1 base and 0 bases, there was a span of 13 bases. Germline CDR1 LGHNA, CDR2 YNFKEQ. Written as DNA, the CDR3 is TGTGCCAGCAGCCAAGGGGCCGGGGGTTATAGCAATCAGCCCCAGCATTTT. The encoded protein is CASSQGAGGYSNQPQHF.

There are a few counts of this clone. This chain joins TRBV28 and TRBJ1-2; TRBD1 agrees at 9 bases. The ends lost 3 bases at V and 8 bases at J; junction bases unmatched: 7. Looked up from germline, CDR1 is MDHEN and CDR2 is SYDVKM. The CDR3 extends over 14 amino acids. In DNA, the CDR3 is TGTGCCAGCAGTTTTCCCGGGACAGGGTTCGGCTACACCTTC. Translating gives CASSFPGTGFGYTF.

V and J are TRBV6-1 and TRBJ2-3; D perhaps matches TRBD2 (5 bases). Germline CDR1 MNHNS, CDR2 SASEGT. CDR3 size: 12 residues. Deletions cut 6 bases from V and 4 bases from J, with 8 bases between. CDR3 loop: CASSGVSDTQYF. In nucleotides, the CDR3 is TGTGCCAGCAGCGGGGTTTCAGATACGCAGTATTTT.

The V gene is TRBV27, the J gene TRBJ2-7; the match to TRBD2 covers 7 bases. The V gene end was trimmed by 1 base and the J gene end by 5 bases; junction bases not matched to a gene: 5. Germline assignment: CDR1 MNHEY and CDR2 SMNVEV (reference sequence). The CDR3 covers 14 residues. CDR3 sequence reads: CASSLWGGSDEQYF. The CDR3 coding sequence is TGTGCCAGCAGTTTATGGGGGGGTAGCGACGAGCAGTACTTC.

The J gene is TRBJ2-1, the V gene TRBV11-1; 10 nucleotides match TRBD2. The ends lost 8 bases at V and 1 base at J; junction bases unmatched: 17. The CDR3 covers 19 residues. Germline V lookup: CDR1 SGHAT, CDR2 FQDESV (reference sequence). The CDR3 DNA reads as TGTGCCAGCTCGGGTCCGGGGGAGCGGGAGGGCCGATCCTACAATGAGCAGTTCTTC. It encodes CASSGPGEREGRSYNEQFF.

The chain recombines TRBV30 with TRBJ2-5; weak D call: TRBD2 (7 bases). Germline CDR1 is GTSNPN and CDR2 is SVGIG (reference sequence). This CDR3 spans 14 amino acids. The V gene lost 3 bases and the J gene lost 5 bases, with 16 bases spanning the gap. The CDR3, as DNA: TGTGCCTGGAGCCGAGGGGGGGTCGGGGAGACCCAGTACTTC. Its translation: CAWSRGGVGETQYF.

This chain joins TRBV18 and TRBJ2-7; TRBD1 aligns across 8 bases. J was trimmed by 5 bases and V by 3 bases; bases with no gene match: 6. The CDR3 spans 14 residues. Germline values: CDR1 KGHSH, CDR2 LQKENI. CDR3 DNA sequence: TGTGCCAGCTCACCTATTGACAGGGGAAACGAGCAGTACGTC. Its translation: CASSPIDRGNEQYV.

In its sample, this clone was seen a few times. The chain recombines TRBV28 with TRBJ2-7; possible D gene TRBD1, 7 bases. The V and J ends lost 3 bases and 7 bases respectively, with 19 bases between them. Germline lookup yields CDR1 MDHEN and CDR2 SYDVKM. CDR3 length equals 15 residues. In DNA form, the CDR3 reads TGTGCCAGCAGTTTCCAACAGGGGAGGTTTTCGGAGCAGTACTTC. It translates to CASSFQQGRFSEQYF.

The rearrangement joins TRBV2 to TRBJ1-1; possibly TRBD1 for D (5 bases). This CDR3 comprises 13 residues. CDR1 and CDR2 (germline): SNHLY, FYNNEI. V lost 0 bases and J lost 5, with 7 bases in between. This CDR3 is CASSEARVTEAFF. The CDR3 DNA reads TGTGCCAGCAGTGAAGCCAGGGTTACTGAAGCTTTCTTT.

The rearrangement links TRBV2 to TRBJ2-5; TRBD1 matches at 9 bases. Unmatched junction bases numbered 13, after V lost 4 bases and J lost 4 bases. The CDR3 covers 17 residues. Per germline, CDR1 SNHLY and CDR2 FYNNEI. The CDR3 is CASSVWGDREGAETQYF. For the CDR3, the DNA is TGTGCCAGCAGTGTCTGGGGGGACAGGGAGGGCGCAGAGACCCAGTACTTC.